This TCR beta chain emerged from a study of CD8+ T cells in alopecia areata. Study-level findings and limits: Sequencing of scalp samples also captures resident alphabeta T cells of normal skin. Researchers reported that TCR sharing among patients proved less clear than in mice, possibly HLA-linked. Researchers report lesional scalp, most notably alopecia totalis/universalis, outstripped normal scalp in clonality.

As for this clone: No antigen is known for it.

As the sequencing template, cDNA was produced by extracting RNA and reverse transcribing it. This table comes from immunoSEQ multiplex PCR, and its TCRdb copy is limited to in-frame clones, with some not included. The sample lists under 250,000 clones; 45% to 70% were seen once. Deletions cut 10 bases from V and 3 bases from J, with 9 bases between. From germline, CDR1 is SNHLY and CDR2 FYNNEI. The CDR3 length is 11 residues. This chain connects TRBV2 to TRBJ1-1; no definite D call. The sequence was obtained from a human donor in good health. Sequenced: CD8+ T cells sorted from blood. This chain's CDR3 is CAIWEDTEAFF. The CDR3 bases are TGTGCCATTTGGGAGGACACTGAAGCTTTCTTT.